These 27 T cell receptor beta chains share one sample of origin, sequenced in a study of blood T cell repertoires in COVID-19. Data came from immunoSEQ multiplex PCR; TCRdb stores just in-frame clones and leaves some out. The table records approximately 130,000 clones, roughly 90% of them present only once. The material sequenced was peripheral blood. These receptors originate from a man over 45 with acute or convalescent COVID-19.

J is TRBJ2-5 and V is TRBV5-4; TRBD1 matches at 7 bases. Trimming cost V 4 bases and J 1 base; bases outside gene matches: 7. Germline CDR1 reads SGHNT; CDR2 reads YYREEE (reference sequence). The CDR3 is 15 amino acids. In DNA form, the CDR3 reads TGTGCCAGCAGCCGCACCGGGACAGCCCAAGAGACCCAGTACTTC. Encoded protein: CASSRTGTAQETQYF.

The genes are TRBV7-2 and TRBJ2-3, with 7 bases matching TRBD1. CDR3 length: 14 amino acids. Unmatched junction bases numbered 2, after V lost 5 bases and J lost 0 bases. Germline V gene data show CDR1 as SGHTA and CDR2 as FQGNSA. CDR3: CASSPGQSTDTQYF. The DNA of the CDR3 is TGTGCCAGCAGCCCGGGACAGAGCACAGATACGCAGTATTTT.

This clone has just one count. The V gene is TRBV15, the J gene TRBJ2-1; TRBD2 matches at 13 bases. This CDR3 spans 23 amino acids. V was clipped by 4 bases and J by 0 bases; unmatched bases: 21. The V gene's germline CDR1 is LNHNV and CDR2 YYDKDF (reference sequence). CDR3: CATSTGWVSSGLAGSFSYNEQFF. The CDR3 DNA reads as TGTGCCACCAGCACGGGTTGGGTTTCATCGGGACTAGCGGGATCTTTCTCCTACAATGAGCAGTTCTTC.

The rearrangement links TRBV12-3 or TRBV12-4 to TRBJ2-7; TRBD1 is a possible D gene (5 bases). The V and J ends lost 6 bases and 3 bases respectively, with 9 bases between them. The CDR3 extends over 12 amino acids. CDR3 nucleotides: TGTGCCAGCAGCGCGACAGACTACGAGCAGTACTTC. Translating it yields CASSATDYEQYF.

Only a few counts were recorded for this clone. This sequence joins TRBV5-6 and TRBJ1-2; 11 bases are shared with TRBD1. CDR3 length equals 15 residues. CDR1 and CDR2 from the germline V gene are SGHDT and YYEEEE. V trimming: 4 bases; J trimming: 8 bases; junction bases outside the gene matches: 10. CDR3 bases: TGTGCCAGCAGCCCTCGGACAGGGGGCGGGAGGGGCTACACCTTC. It is translated as CASSPRTGGGRGYTF.

This chain links TRBV12-5 with TRBJ2-7; D call uncertain. Germline V CDR1 and CDR2: LGHNT, FRNRAP. This CDR3 comprises 13 residues. The ends were cut back, 5 bases at V and 4 bases at J, with 12 bases in the middle. This chain's CDR3 is CASGPHPKYEQYF. The CDR3, as DNA: TGTGCTAGTGGTCCCCATCCCAAATACGAGCAGTACTTC.

This chain connects TRBV4-2 to TRBJ1-6; TRBD1 is a possible D gene (6 bases). V lost 4 bases, J lost 0 bases, and 13 bases lay in between. The CDR3 has 17 residues. The germline V gene has CDR1 LGHNA and CDR2 YNFKEQ. The CDR3 bases are TGTGCCAGCAGCCGCAATCAGGACAGCTCCTATAATTCACCCCTCCACTTT. This encodes CASSRNQDSSYNSPLHF.

V usage is TRBV6-5 and J usage is TRBJ1-2, with TRBD1 as a possible D gene (6 bases). V lost 6 bases and J lost 7, with 21 bases in between. Germline V gene sequence: CDR1 MNHEY, CDR2 SVGAGI. The CDR3 consists of 15 residues. Here the CDR3 reads CASRLRGGREAGYTF. CDR3 nucleotides: TGTGCCAGCAGACTGAGGGGGGGGCGAGAGGCTGGCTACACCTTC.

V usage is TRBV27 and J usage is TRBJ2-1; weak D call: TRBD1 (6 bases). The CDR3 sequence is 14 residues long. Germline loops: CDR1 MNHEY, CDR2 SMNVEV (reference sequence). V gave up 3 bases and J gave up 5 bases, with 11 bases separating them. In nucleotides, the CDR3 is TGTGCCAGCAGTTTCCGGGACATCAACAATGAGCAGTTCTTC. It specifies CASSFRDINNEQFF.

This chain links TRBV14 with TRBJ2-1; possibly TRBD2 for D (6 bases). CDR1 is SGHDN and CDR2 is FVKESK in the germline V gene. This CDR3 has 16 residues. Trimming left V 3 bases short and J 8 bases short, with 20 bases between. This CDR3 reads CASSHRFGGPRDEQFF. CDR3 coding DNA: TGTGCCAGCAGCCATCGTTTCGGAGGGCCCAGGGATGAGCAGTTCTTC.

This chain joins TRBV6-6 and TRBJ2-2; tentatively, D is TRBD2 (6 bases). Germline V lookup: CDR1 MNHNY, CDR2 SVGAGI (reference sequence). V was cut by 5 bases and J by 13 bases, with 17 bases left in between. CDR3 length: 13 amino acids. The CDR3 nucleotides are TGTGCCAGCAGTCCGAGCGGAATGGGAGGGCTGTTTTTT. This codes for CASSPSGMGGLFF.

This chain links TRBV3-1 (or the pseudogene TRBV3-2) with TRBJ2-1; TRBD2 might be the D (6 bases). CDR1 and CDR2 from the germline V gene are LGHDT and YNNKEL (reference sequence). Trimming took off 4 bases at V and 7 bases at J, with 8 bases between the two ends. CDR3 size: 12 residues. This CDR3 is CASSRLENEQFF. In DNA, the CDR3 is TGTGCCAGCAGCCGACTAGAAAATGAGCAGTTCTTC.

This chain joins TRBV9 and TRBJ2-5; TRBD1 might be the D (5 bases). Germline CDR1 SGDLS, CDR2 YYNGEE. The CDR3 spans 14 residues. Trimming shortened V by 1 base and J by 4 bases, and 11 bases separated the two germline ends. CDR3 in amino acids: CASSVSGWPETQYF. The CDR3 DNA follows: TGTGCCAGCAGCGTATCAGGGTGGCCAGAGACCCAGTACTTC.

This chain connects TRBV7-2 to TRBJ1-1; maybe TRBD1 (6 bases). The CDR3 runs to 14 residues. The ends were cut back, 7 bases at V and 1 base at J, with 13 bases in the middle. The germline V gene has CDR1 SGHTA and CDR2 FQGNSA. CDR3: CASIRGRENTEAFF. The CDR3 nucleotides are TGTGCCAGCATCAGGGGCCGGGAGAACACTGAAGCTTTCTTT.

The chain has TRBV3-1 (or the pseudogene TRBV3-2) and TRBJ2-7; the match to TRBD2 covers 7 bases. J gave up 2 bases and V 4 bases, and 2 bases lay outside the gene matches. The CDR3 has 13 residues. In germline, CDR1 is LGHDT, CDR2 YNNKEL (reference sequence). CDR3 nucleotides: TGTGCCAGCAGCCCGCGGGGGACCTACGAGCAGTACTTC. Residues: CASSPRGTYEQYF.

The chain has TRBV4-1 and TRBJ2-7, with D possibly matching TRBD2 (5 bases). CDR3 length equals 17 residues. The ends were cut back, 0 bases at V and 4 bases at J, with 19 bases in the middle. Germline CDR1 is MGHRA and CDR2 is YSYEKL. CDR3 in amino acids: CASSQDHIGLTNYEQYF. CDR3 DNA: TGCGCCAGCAGCCAAGATCATATCGGCTTGACTAATTACGAGCAGTACTTC.

The genes are TRBV2 and TRBJ2-1; 10 nucleotides agree with TRBD2. Looked up from germline, CDR1 is SNHLY and CDR2 is FYNNEI. The CDR3 runs to 14 residues. Losses at the gene ends were 6 bases for V and 6 bases for J; bases not matched to a gene: 5. The DNA for the CDR3 is TGTGCCAGCAGGTGGTTAGCGGGAGGCAATGAGCAGTTCTTC. Translating gives CASRWLAGGNEQFF.

The V call is TRBV19, the J call TRBJ2-7; TRBD1 agrees at 7 bases. Germline trimming cut 4 bases from V and 2 bases from J; bases unmatched to any gene: 5. Germline V CDR1 and CDR2: LNHDA, SQIVND (reference sequence). The CDR3 extends over 14 amino acids. The CDR3 loop reads CASSTGTATYEQYF. The CDR3 region has the DNA TGTGCCAGTAGTACCGGGACAGCTACCTACGAGCAGTACTTC.

The chain couples TRBV18 to TRBJ1-2, with D perhaps matching TRBD1 (5 bases). The CDR3 spans 17 residues. Trimming shortened V by 2 bases and J by 2 bases, and 18 bases separated the two germline ends. Germline CDR1 and CDR2: KGHSH and LQKENI. The CDR3 region has the DNA TGTGCCAGCTCACCAGGTGACAGTTTCGGCGCCAACTATGGCTACACCTTC. It codes for CASSPGDSFGANYGYTF.

The V gene is TRBV20-1, the J gene TRBJ2-1; no clear D. Germline loops: CDR1 DFQATT, CDR2 SNEGSKA (reference sequence). V was pared by 3 bases and J by 12 bases, with 15 bases between. The CDR3 consists of 12 residues. The CDR3 DNA reads TGCAGTGCTAGTGAGACTCCGTATCCGCAGTTCTTC. This encodes CSASETPYPQFF.

The CDR3 is CASSRTNKQFF. CDR3 coding DNA: TGTGCCAGCAGCCGCACAAATAAGCAGTTCTTC. The chain couples TRBV11-2 to TRBJ2-1; D is uncertain. V lost 5 bases and J 11 bases, leaving 10 bases between the germline ends. The CDR3 totals 11 residues. From germline, CDR1 is SGHAT and CDR2 FQNNGV.

The rearrangement links TRBV11-2 to TRBJ2-1, with 9 bases lining up with TRBD1. CDR1 is SGHAT and CDR2 is FQNNGV in the germline V gene. The CDR3 runs to 16 residues. The junction had 9 bases not matched to a gene; V was cut back by 4 bases and J by 5 bases. The CDR3 reads CASSSNRGRPHNEQFF. The CDR3 DNA reads as TGTGCCAGCAGCTCCAACAGGGGGCGCCCCCACAATGAGCAGTTCTTC. Full variable domain (remainder filled in from reference TRBV11-2 and TRBJ2-1): EAGVAQSPRYKIIEKRQSVAFWCNPISGHATLYWYQQILGQGPKLLIQFQNNGVVDDSQLPKDRFSAERLKGVDSTLKIQPAKLEDSAVYLCASSSNRGRPHNEQFFGPGTRLTVL.

This clone came up a few times. The rearrangement links TRBV2 to TRBJ2-5; TRBD2 matches 9 bases. The germline CDR1 and CDR2 sequences are SNHLY and FYNNEI. The junction had 5 bases not matched to a gene; V was cut back by 4 bases and J by 5 bases. The CDR3 has 14 residues. CDR3 protein: CASSAGLAVETQYF. Written as DNA, the CDR3 is TGTGCCAGCAGTGCGGGACTAGCTGTGGAGACCCAGTACTTC.

J is TRBJ2-4 and V is TRBV7-8; weak D call: TRBD1 (5 bases). The CDR3 contains 15 residues. Trimming cost V 3 bases and J 6 bases, with 15 bases left between them. Germline CDR1 is SGHVS and CDR2 is FQNEAQ. The CDR3 reads CASSFLRTRGNIQYF. The CDR3, as DNA: TGTGCCAGCAGCTTTCTTAGGACAAGAGGAAACATTCAGTACTTC.

J is TRBJ2-7 and V is TRBV30, with D perhaps TRBD1 (7 bases). The CDR3 contains 14 residues. V was clipped by 4 bases and J by 3 bases, with 16 bases between them. From germline, CDR1 is GTSNPN and CDR2 SVGIG (reference sequence). The CDR3 sequence: CAWTPGQGGYEQYF. For the CDR3, the DNA is TGTGCCTGGACCCCGGGGCAGGGGGGCTACGAGCAGTACTTC.

This chain connects TRBV6-5 to TRBJ1-3; D might be TRBD1 (6 bases). The CDR3 is 14 amino acids. Deletions cut 6 bases from V and 4 bases from J, with 13 bases between. Looked up from germline, CDR1 is MNHEY and CDR2 is SVGAGI. In nucleotides, the CDR3 is TGTGCCAGCAGGGGCACAGGGTCCGGAAACACCATATATTTT. Residues: CASRGTGSGNTIYF.

The chain links TRBV10-2 to TRBJ1-2; 7 positions agree with TRBD1. After removal of 3 bases from V and 4 bases from J, the junction contained 5 bases not matched to a gene. This CDR3 contains 14 residues. Germline CDR1 is WSHSY and CDR2 is SAAADI. The CDR3 loop is CASSDMTGPYGYTF. The CDR3 nucleotides are TGCGCCAGCAGTGATATGACAGGGCCCTATGGCTACACCTTC.